These 32 T cell receptor beta chains originate from one sample sequenced in a study of beta chain features in type 1 diabetes listed by TCRdb under 2018. Findings and caveats that apply to the study as a whole: A moderate but significant shortening of TCRB CDR3 length was observed in type 1 diabetes patients in all four CD4+ subsets.

Their antigen targets remain unknown. The library came from the immunoSEQ multiplex PCR assay. The entire amount of isolated RNA was reverse transcribed using the High Capacity cDNA Reverse Transcription Kit, so the sequenced TCRB transcripts were expressed ones. TCRdb retrieved this table from immuneACCESS and kept in-frame rearrangements only. Not all clones are present; in checked studies, unresolved V genes account for under half, and no reason is known for the remainder. The sample table shows 95,000 to 150,000 clones, and about a sixth are seen once. Of the sample, over 2% falls within the top ten clones. Sample: central memory CD4+ T cells from blood. Receptor source: a man younger than 45 with type 1 diabetes.

This clone was detected a few times. The CDR3, as DNA: TGTGCCAGCAGCTTCCTGGCTAGCGGCCAAGAGACCCAGTACTTC. Protein product: CASSFLASGQETQYF. The gene calls are TRBV11-1 and TRBJ2-5; 7 bases line up with TRBD2. The length of the CDR3 is 15 residues. Losses at the gene ends were 3 bases for V and 1 base for J; bases not matched to a gene: 5. Looked up from germline, CDR1 is SGHAT and CDR2 is FQDESV (reference sequence).

The chain uses TRBV30 and TRBJ1-2, with no clear D. With 4 bases removed from V and 7 bases from J, the gap between germline ends came to 16 bases. Germline V lookup: CDR1 GTSNPN, CDR2 SVGIG (reference sequence). The CDR3 loop spans 13 amino acids. The CDR3 DNA sequence: TGTGCCTGGATTCCGCAGAGTCCTGGTGGCTACACCTTC. Protein: CAWIPQSPGGYTF.

This clone was observed a few times. The rearrangement joins TRBV11-1 to TRBJ2-5; D gene ambiguous. V was shortened by 2 bases and J by 5 bases, with 9 bases between the two germline ends. Per germline, CDR1 SGHAT and CDR2 FQDESV (reference sequence). The CDR3 sequence is 13 residues long. The CDR3 here is CASSLRIRETQYF. The CDR3 DNA reads as TGTGCCAGCAGCTTACGGATCCGGGAGACCCAGTACTTC.

CDR3 loop: CASSQARQGYGYTF. In DNA, the CDR3 is TGCGCCAGCAGCCAAGCGAGGCAGGGATATGGCTACACCTTC. The V call is TRBV4-3, the J call TRBJ1-2; D possibly corresponds to TRBD1 (5 bases). Trimming cost V 1 base and J 5 bases, with 11 bases left between them. CDR1 LGHNA and CDR2 YSLEER come from the germline V gene. The CDR3 totals 14 residues.

This clone was seen at least ten times. This chain uses TRBV28 with TRBJ2-1; D might be TRBD1 (6 bases). Trimming pared 3 bases from V and 1 base from J, leaving 10 bases between. The germline V gene has CDR1 MDHEN and CDR2 SYDVKM. CDR3 length: 15 residues. The CDR3 DNA reads TGTGCCAGCAGTTTTAAGAGGGGGTCCTACAATGAGCAGTTCTTC. It specifies CASSFKRGSYNEQFF. Together with reference TRBV28 and TRBJ2-1, the CDR3 gives the full variable domain: DVKVTQSSRYLVKRTGEKVFLECVQDMDHENMFWYRQDPGLGLRLIYFSYDVKMKEKGDIPEGYSVSREKKERFSLILESASTNQTSMYLCASSFKRGSYNEQFFGPGTRLTVL.

In this sample, this clone turned up a few times. The chain combines TRBV7-3 with TRBJ2-6; 7 bases align to TRBD1. V trimming: 5 bases; J trimming: 0 bases; junction bases outside the gene matches: 7. Germline values: CDR1 SGHTA, CDR2 FQGTGA. The CDR3 length is 17 residues. The CDR3 sequence: CASSPGQAGSGANVLTF. DNA of the CDR3: TGTGCCAGCAGCCCCGGACAGGCAGGCTCTGGGGCCAACGTCCTGACTTTC.

This clone has a handful of counts. V and J are TRBV7-2 and TRBJ2-7, with D uncertain. Germline CDR1 and CDR2: SGHTA and FQGNSA. The CDR3 is made up of 12 amino acids. Trimming left V 5 bases short and J 4 bases short, with 9 bases between. CDR3 in DNA: TGTGCCAGCAGCGATCTGACTTACGAGCAGTACTTC. Protein: CASSDLTYEQYF.

A word on this clone: An end of the junction does not agree with germline; a read error may underlie this. Other DNA sequences within the sample encode an identical CDR3. This chain joins TRBV7-2 and TRBJ2-3; D unclear. Germline-derived CDR1 and CDR2 are SGHTA and FQGNSA. CDR3 length equals 11 residues. The CDR3 DNA reads as TGTGCCAGCAGCCTAGCAGATACGCAGTATTTT. Its translation: CASSLADTQYF.

This clone was picked up a small number of times. V gene TRBV9 combines with J gene TRBJ1-3; D gene uncertain. The ends were cut back, 5 bases at V and 0 bases at J, with 12 bases in the middle. The CDR3 spans 15 residues. In germline, CDR1 is SGDLS, CDR2 YYNGEE. The CDR3 protein is CASRRSLSSGNTIYF. CDR3 DNA sequence: TGTGCCAGCAGGAGGTCTCTTAGCTCTGGAAACACCATATATTTT.

The chain links TRBV29-1 to TRBJ1-2, with D tentatively TRBD1 (5 bases). Trimming cost V 1 base and J 7 bases, with 10 bases left between them. CDR1 SQVTM and CDR2 ANQGSEA come from the germline V gene. This CDR3 region has 12 residues. The CDR3 protein is CSVEAPGGGYTF. CDR3 nucleotide sequence: TGCAGCGTTGAAGCCCCTGGGGGTGGCTACACCTTC.

The gene calls are TRBV5-4 and TRBJ1-1; D uncertain. This CDR3 is built from 15 residues. The V and J ends lost 3 bases and 5 bases respectively, with 17 bases between them. In germline, CDR1 is SGHNT, CDR2 YYREEE (reference sequence). CDR3 region: CASSSQPGYGTEAFF. The CDR3 bases are TGTGCCAGCAGCTCTCAACCAGGATATGGGACTGAAGCTTTCTTT.

This clone has a count of ten or more. The genes are TRBV7-2 and TRBJ1-6; 8 nucleotides agree with TRBD1. With V trimmed by 2 bases and J by 8 bases, 5 bases remained unmatched. The CDR3 is made up of 15 amino acids. Germline CDR1 reads SGHTA; CDR2 reads FQGNSA. CDR3 region: CASSLQGAKDSPLHF. CDR3 bases: TGTGCCAGCAGCTTACAGGGGGCCAAGGATTCACCCCTCCACTTT.

V usage is TRBV7-9 and J usage is TRBJ2-1; TRBD1 matches at 7 bases. The length of the CDR3 is 15 residues. The V gene end was trimmed by 4 bases and the J gene end by 4 bases; junction bases not matched to a gene: 7. CDR1 SEHNR and CDR2 FQNEAQ come from the germline V gene (reference sequence). The CDR3 is CASSSPGQRYNEQFF. In DNA, the CDR3 is TGTGCCAGCAGCTCTCCGGGACAGAGATACAATGAGCAGTTCTTC.

To note about this clone: Distinct nucleotide sequences in the sample also encode this CDR3. The J gene is TRBJ2-7, the V gene TRBV7-2, with 10 nucleotides matching TRBD1. CDR1 is SGHTA, CDR2 FQGNSA, per germline. Trimming at V came to 3 bases and at J to 2 bases, leaving 1 base not matched to a gene. The CDR3 is made up of 14 amino acids. The CDR3 bases are TGTGCCAGCAGCTTTGGGACAGGGGCCTACGAGCAGTACTTC. Amino acid sequence: CASSFGTGAYEQYF.

This clone was seen a few times. The CDR3 loop reads CASSQDGQGANTGELFF. CDR3 bases: TGTGCCAGCAGCCAAGACGGGCAGGGTGCGAACACCGGGGAGCTGTTTTTT. This chain links TRBV4-2 with TRBJ2-2, with a tentative D call TRBD1 (5 bases). This CDR3 has 17 amino acids. Germline V gene sequence: CDR1 LGHNA, CDR2 YNFKEQ. Trimming left V 0 bases short and J 0 bases short, with 11 bases between.

The rearrangement joins TRBV18 to TRBJ2-5; D is ambiguous. Germline assignment: CDR1 KGHSH and CDR2 LQKENI. V gave up 8 bases and J gave up 2 bases, with 9 bases separating them. CDR3 length: 12 amino acids. The CDR3 sequence is CASAEPQETQYF. The CDR3 DNA follows: TGTGCCAGCGCCGAGCCTCAAGAGACCCAGTACTTC.

There are a few counts of this clone. V usage is TRBV4-2 and J usage is TRBJ2-1; TRBD2 agrees at 7 bases. The CDR3 is 15 amino acids. V lost 3 bases to trimming and J lost 9 bases; unmatched junction nucleotides: 11. Germline-derived CDR1 and CDR2 are LGHNA and YNFKEQ. The CDR3 sequence is CASSQKAGPEVEQFF. For the CDR3, the DNA is TGTGCCAGCAGCCAGAAAGCGGGGCCTGAGGTTGAGCAGTTCTTC.

This clone has a handful of counts. The chain links TRBV9 to TRBJ2-3; TRBD2 is a possible D gene (6 bases). Trimming took 0 bases from V and 1 from J, leaving 9 bases between them. The CDR3 consists of 15 residues. In germline, CDR1 is SGDLS, CDR2 YYNGEE. CDR3 in DNA: TGTGCCAGCAGCGTAGGCGGGGACCGCACAGATACGCAGTATTTT. Translated: CASSVGGDRTDTQYF.

This clone was detected only a few times. V usage is TRBV19 and J usage is TRBJ1-3; D ambiguous. The germline V and J ends were trimmed by 3 bases and 3 bases, with 9 bases remaining between them. The CDR3 loop spans 14 amino acids. Germline values: CDR1 LNHDA, CDR2 SQIVND (reference sequence). In DNA form, the CDR3 reads TGTGCCAGTAGTATGGCAGTACATGGAAACACCATATATTTT. Translation gives CASSMAVHGNTIYF. The full variable domain, rest sourced from reference TRBV19 and TRBJ1-3, is DGGITQSPKYLFRKEGQNVTLSCEQNLNHDAMYWYRQDPGQGLRLIYYSQIVNDFQKGDIAEGYSVSREKKESFPLTVTSAQKNPTAFYLCASSMAVHGNTIYFGEGSWLTVV.

The rearrangement uses TRBV7-2 and TRBJ1-5; D ambiguous. Germline V CDR1 and CDR2: SGHTA, FQGNSA. V was cut by 1 base and J by 6 bases, with 7 bases left in between. There are 13 residues in the CDR3. CDR3 residues: CASSLGLGQPQHF. In DNA, the CDR3 is TGTGCCAGCAGCTTAGGGCTAGGTCAGCCCCAGCATTTT.

The rearrangement links TRBV11-2 to TRBJ2-1, with unresolved D. The germline gives CDR1 SGHAT, CDR2 FQNNGV. This CDR3 contains 12 residues. Trimming shortened V by 6 bases and J by 5 bases, and 8 bases separated the two germline ends. The CDR3 DNA reads TGTGCCAGCAGTGTTCTGAACAATGAGCAGTTCTTC. Its protein is CASSVLNNEQFF.

V usage is TRBV4-2 and J usage is TRBJ2-5, with D possibly TRBD2 on 7 matching bases. CDR1 LGHNA and CDR2 YNFKEQ come from the germline V gene. The CDR3 runs to 16 residues. Trimming shortened V by 1 base and J by 4 bases, and 16 bases separated the two germline ends. The CDR3 region is CASSQAKTRGGETQYF. CDR3 sequence (DNA): TGTGCCAGCAGCCAAGCCAAGACTAGGGGGGGAGAGACCCAGTACTTC.

This clone has a count of ten or more. V usage is TRBV18 and J usage is TRBJ2-5; D may be TRBD1 (5 bases). The CDR3 extends over 15 amino acids. The germline V gene has CDR1 KGHSH and CDR2 LQKENI. V gave up 3 bases and J gave up 2 bases, with 13 bases separating them. CDR3 region: CASSPLQDRQETQYF. The CDR3 coding sequence is TGTGCCAGCTCACCGCTACAGGACCGACAAGAGACCCAGTACTTC.

This clone was found a few times. V gene TRBV5-1 combines with J gene TRBJ2-6; D might be TRBD1 or TRBD2, each matching 5 bases. V was cut by 0 bases and J by 0 bases, with 13 bases left in between. Germline V gene lookup returns CDR1 SGHRS and CDR2 YFSETQ. This CDR3 comprises 18 residues. In DNA form, the CDR3 reads TGCGCCAGCAGCTTGGGTGGGACGGGACCCTCTGGGGCCAACGTCCTGACTTTC. Protein sequence: CASSLGGTGPSGANVLTF. The full variable domain, completed using reference TRBV5-1 and TRBJ2-6, is KAGVTQTPRYLIKTRGQQVTLSCSPISGHRSVSWYQQTPGQGLQFLFEYFSETQRNKGNFPGRFSGRQFSNSRSEMNVSTLELGDSALYLCASSLGGTGPSGANVLTFGAGSRLTVL.

The chain's CDR3 is CATSREGGNEQFF. The CDR3 DNA reads as TGTGCCACCAGCAGAGAAGGTGGTAATGAGCAGTTCTTC. V is TRBV15 and J is TRBJ2-1; D gene uncertain. Trimming removed 0 bases at V and 7 bases at J, with 7 bases between. Germline values: CDR1 LNHNV, CDR2 YYDKDF (reference sequence). The CDR3 totals 13 residues.

This clone was recorded a few times. The rearrangement links TRBV2 to TRBJ2-7; D uncertain. Trimming stripped 6 bases from V and 4 bases from J, with 10 bases between. The germline V gene encodes CDR1 SNHLY and CDR2 FYNNEI. The CDR3 totals 12 residues. CDR3 sequence reads: CASRETLYEQYF. CDR3 nucleotides: TGTGCCAGCAGGGAGACTTTATACGAGCAGTACTTC.

This clone has just a few counts. The rearrangement joins TRBV9 to TRBJ2-3; TRBD2 matches at 11 bases. Trimming removed 0 bases from V and 6 bases from J; junction bases left unmatched: 18. From germline, CDR1 is SGDLS and CDR2 YYNGEE. This CDR3 contains 20 residues. The DNA for the CDR3 is TGTGCCAGCAGCGTAGGTCCATACAGTCAACTAGCGGGGGTTTGGGATACGCAGTATTTT. It specifies CASSVGPYSQLAGVWDTQYF.

There are a few counts of this clone. V is TRBV29-1 and J is TRBJ1-4, with D unresolved. Trimming removed 1 base at V and 8 bases at J, with 11 bases between. There are 13 residues in the CDR3. The germline gives CDR1 SQVTM, CDR2 ANQGSEA. The CDR3 nucleotides read TGCAGCGTTGAAGGGGGTCATGGAGAAAAACTGTTTTTT. Amino acids: CSVEGGHGEKLFF.

This rearrangement joins TRBV6-5 to TRBJ1-1; perhaps TRBD1 as D (5 bases). The germline CDR1 and CDR2 sequences are MNHEY and SVGAGI. V lost 2 bases, J lost 1 base, and 11 bases lay in between. CDR3 length equals 15 residues. Written as DNA, the CDR3 is TGTGCCAGCAGTTACGAAGGGACCTGGAACACTGAAGCTTTCTTT. It translates to CASSYEGTWNTEAFF.

The J gene is TRBJ2-5, the V gene TRBV29-1; D gene uncertain. CDR1 is SQVTM, CDR2 ANQGSEA, per germline. The CDR3 length is 12 residues. The V and J ends lost 4 bases and 0 bases respectively, with 6 bases between them. The CDR3 protein is CSVAQNQETQYF. Here the CDR3 DNA reads TGCAGCGTTGCCCAGAACCAAGAGACCCAGTACTTC.

Notes on this clone: The sample carries other DNA sequences with the same CDR3. The chain uses TRBV20-1 and TRBJ2-1; unclear D gene. Between the trimmed V and J ends, which lost 3 bases and 7 bases, there was a span of 4 bases. Germline assignment: CDR1 DFQATT and CDR2 SNEGSKA (reference sequence). This CDR3 spans 10 amino acids. CDR3 region: CSASRNEQFF. CDR3 nucleotide sequence: TGCAGTGCTAGCCGGAATGAGCAGTTCTTC.

A few counts support this clone. This specimen includes other DNA sequences encoding the same CDR3. The chain is built from TRBV25-1 and TRBJ1-2; D is unclear. The V gene lost 0 bases and the J gene lost 8 bases, with 4 bases spanning the gap. CDR1 MGHDK and CDR2 SYGVNS come from the germline V gene. CDR3 length: 11 residues. As DNA, the CDR3 is TGTGCCAGCAGTGAATACAACGGCTACACCTTC. It translates to CASSEYNGYTF.